The 27 T cell receptor beta chains given below trace back to one sample, sequenced in a study of blood T cell repertoires in COVID-19. Some clones are missing from TCRdb's copy, which holds only in-frame ones; the method was immunoSEQ multiplex PCR. The sample lists more than 200,000 clones, roughly 88% seen once, with 2.1% in the top ten. The sequencing input was peripheral blood. The receptor source for this set is a woman aged 40-49 years who had recovered from COVID-19.

The chain links TRBV5-6 to TRBJ2-1; the D gene is possibly TRBD1 (5 bases). This CDR3 is built from 14 residues. Germline CDR1 and CDR2: SGHDT and YYEEEE. V lost 3 bases and J 3 bases, leaving 10 bases between the germline ends. The CDR3 protein is CASSWSRVYNEQFF. The DNA of the CDR3 is TGTGCCAGCAGCTGGTCCAGGGTCTACAATGAGCAGTTCTTC.

The rearrangement links TRBV7-2 to TRBJ2-2; D call uncertain. CDR3 length: 15 residues. The V gene's germline CDR1 is SGHTA and CDR2 FQGNSA. The V gene lost 1 base and the J gene lost 4 bases, with 10 bases spanning the gap. The CDR3 region is CASSLEVGTTGELFF. The CDR3 nucleotides read TGTGCCAGCAGCTTAGAAGTGGGCACCACCGGGGAGCTGTTTTTT.

The rearrangement joins TRBV19 to TRBJ1-2, with D perhaps matching TRBD1 (6 bases). This CDR3 is built from 15 residues. Germline V gives CDR1 LNHDA, CDR2 SQIVND (reference sequence). Trimming took 5 bases from V and 4 from J, leaving 17 bases between them. DNA of the CDR3: TGTGCCAGTAGTCCCCGCGGGGGCGGGCCCTATGGCTACACCTTC. Protein sequence: CASSPRGGGPYGYTF.

This chain joins TRBV5-8 and TRBJ2-5; TRBD2 agrees at 16 bases. With V trimmed by 6 bases and J by 5 bases, 7 bases remained unmatched. The CDR3 sequence is 16 residues long. Germline CDR1 SGHTS, CDR2 YDEGEE. CDR3 nucleotide sequence: TGTGCCAGCACGGGACTAGCGGGAGGGGGAGGCGAGACCCAGTACTTC. Its protein product is CASTGLAGGGGETQYF.

This chain links TRBV27 with TRBJ1-6; possibly TRBD1 for D (5 bases). The germline V gene encodes CDR1 MNHEY and CDR2 SMNVEV (reference sequence). This CDR3 has 15 residues. Trimming removed 3 bases at V and 8 bases at J, with 14 bases between. CDR3 sequence reads: CASSLVGRADSPLHF. The CDR3 region has the DNA TGTGCCAGCAGTTTGGTAGGCAGGGCGGATTCACCCCTCCACTTT.

In regard to this clone: The same CDR3 also results from other DNA sequences found in this sample. V and J are TRBV9 and TRBJ2-7, with TRBD1 matching over 11 bases. Per germline, CDR1 SGDLS and CDR2 YYNGEE. J gave up 4 bases and V 3 bases, and 3 bases lay outside the gene matches. The CDR3 has 14 amino acids. This chain's CDR3 is CASSGGTGGYEQYF. For the CDR3, the DNA is TGTGCCAGCAGCGGCGGGACAGGGGGGTACGAGCAGTACTTC.

The chain links TRBV10-3 to TRBJ1-3, with D possibly being TRBD1 (6 bases). Trimming took off 5 bases at V and 4 bases at J, with 12 bases between the two ends. Germline CDR1 ENHRY, CDR2 SYGVKD. The CDR3 totals 14 residues. The CDR3 spells CAISKPGAGNTIYF. CDR3 DNA: TGTGCCATCAGTAAGCCAGGGGCCGGAAACACCATATATTTT.

The rearrangement links TRBV24-1 to TRBJ2-2, with TRBD1 matching over 11 bases. CDR3 length: 16 residues. Looked up from germline, CDR1 is KGHDR and CDR2 is SFDVKD. Unmatched junction bases numbered 5, after V lost 9 bases and J lost 0 bases. CDR3 protein: CATSGTGGTNTGELFF. The CDR3 DNA is TGTGCCACCTCCGGGACAGGGGGGACGAACACCGGGGAGCTGTTTTTT.

The J gene is TRBJ2-5, the V gene TRBV20-1; D possibly corresponds to TRBD1 (6 bases). CDR3 length: 13 amino acids. V lost 3 bases to trimming and J lost 0 bases, with 8 bases between them. Germline values: CDR1 DFQATT, CDR2 SNEGSKA (reference sequence). The CDR3 is CSASRDNQETQYF. In DNA form, the CDR3 reads TGCAGTGCTAGTCGGGACAACCAAGAGACCCAGTACTTC.

The rearrangement uses TRBV18 and TRBJ2-5, with TRBD1 matching over 8 bases. The CDR3 is 14 residues long. Germline V CDR1 and CDR2: KGHSH, LQKENI. Trimming cost V 4 bases and J 5 bases; bases outside gene matches: 6. The CDR3 loop is CASSQRQGMETQYF. CDR3 DNA sequence: TGTGCCAGCTCACAGAGACAGGGGATGGAGACCCAGTACTTC.

The V call is TRBV9, the J call TRBJ2-2; D remains ambiguous. Per the germline V gene, CDR1 is SGDLS and CDR2 is YYNGEE. The V gene lost 3 bases and the J gene lost 4 bases, with 7 bases spanning the gap. This CDR3 has 13 amino acids. This CDR3 reads CASSADFTGELFF. The CDR3 DNA reads TGTGCCAGCAGCGCCGACTTCACCGGGGAGCTGTTTTTT.

J is TRBJ2-3 and V is TRBV2; 9 bases align to TRBD2. J was trimmed by 1 base and V by 3 bases; bases with no gene match: 8. The CDR3 contains 17 residues. Looked up from germline, CDR1 is SNHLY and CDR2 is FYNNEI. Here the CDR3 DNA reads TGTGCCAGCAGTGAGGGCCTGACTAGCGGACGCACAGATACGCAGTATTTT. This encodes CASSEGLTSGRTDTQYF.

The chain combines TRBV5-1 with TRBJ2-3; D might be TRBD2 (5 bases). V shed 4 bases and J shed 2 bases, with 14 bases lying between them. The germline V gene has CDR1 SGHRS and CDR2 YFSETQ. The CDR3 runs to 15 residues. CDR3 loop: CASSLRTANTDTQYF. Written as DNA, the CDR3 is TGCGCCAGCAGCCTAAGGACTGCTAACACAGATACGCAGTATTTT.

The V call is TRBV19, the J call TRBJ2-4; TRBD1 aligns across 7 bases. V lost 5 bases to trimming and J lost 6 bases; unmatched junction nucleotides: 7. This CDR3 is 14 amino acids long. Per germline, CDR1 LNHDA and CDR2 SQIVND (reference sequence). DNA for the CDR3: TGTGCCAGTAGTCCCCGGGACAGTTCAAACATTCAGTACTTC. As protein: CASSPRDSSNIQYF.

J is TRBJ2-7 and V is TRBV5-1; possibly TRBD2 for D (7 bases). The ends were cut back, 0 bases at V and 5 bases at J, with 21 bases in the middle. This CDR3 contains 17 residues. Germline CDR1 and CDR2: SGHRS and YFSETQ. CDR3 loop: CASSLGGGGLPRNEQYF. The CDR3 coding sequence is TGCGCCAGCAGCTTGGGAGGCGGGGGCCTACCACGCAACGAGCAGTACTTC.

The rearrangement uses TRBV4-3 and TRBJ2-7; 8 nucleotides align to TRBD1. The CDR3 consists of 18 residues. Per the germline V gene, CDR1 is LGHNA and CDR2 is YSLEER. V was pared by 1 base and J by 1 base, with 12 bases of the junction left unmatched. The DNA for the CDR3 is TGCGCCAGCAGCCAAGGGGTGCTAGGACAGGGCCTTTCCTACGAGCAGTACTTC. Its protein product is CASSQGVLGQGLSYEQYF.

The rearrangement uses TRBV19 and TRBJ2-7; D possibly corresponds to TRBD1 (6 bases). CDR3 size: 14 residues. Trimming took 3 bases from V and 5 from J, leaving 14 bases between them. From germline, CDR1 is LNHDA and CDR2 SQIVND (reference sequence). CDR3 sequence reads: CASSMAGAPHEQYF. CDR3 in DNA: TGTGCCAGTAGTATGGCAGGGGCCCCCCACGAGCAGTACTTC.

This CDR3 reads CAWVLHRGSNQPQHF. Here the CDR3 DNA reads TGTGCCTGGGTCCTCCACCGGGGAAGCAATCAGCCCCAGCATTTT. The rearrangement joins TRBV30 to TRBJ1-5; D is unresolved. Per the germline V gene, CDR1 is GTSNPN and CDR2 is SVGIG (reference sequence). The V gene lost 5 bases and the J gene lost 1 base, with 15 bases spanning the gap. This CDR3 is built from 15 residues.

This sequence joins TRBV5-4 and TRBJ2-1, with 13 nucleotides matching TRBD2. V shed 4 bases, J shed 0 bases, and the junction held 10 bases outside the gene matches. This CDR3 spans 19 amino acids. Germline lookup yields CDR1 SGHNT and CDR2 YYREEE (reference sequence). The CDR3, as DNA: TGTGCCAGCAGCGCGACGGGACTAGCGGGGCAGAGCTCCTACAATGAGCAGTTCTTC. This encodes CASSATGLAGQSSYNEQFF. Using reference TRBV5-4 and TRBJ2-1 for the parts outside the CDR3, the full variable domain is ETGVTQSPTHLIKTRGQQVTLRCSSQSGHNTVSWYQQALGQGPQFIFQYYREEENGRGNFPPRFSGLQFPNYSSELNVNALELDDSALYLCASSATGLAGQSSYNEQFFGPGTRLTVL.

The rearrangement uses TRBV28 and TRBJ1-3; D remains unclear. This CDR3 has 14 residues. Per germline, CDR1 MDHEN and CDR2 SYDVKM. The V end lost 6 bases, the J end lost 7 bases, and 16 bases lay between the germline ends. The DNA for the CDR3 is TGTGCCAGCAGCCAACGCAACATGATGAACACCATATATTTT. Protein product: CASSQRNMMNTIYF.

V is TRBV19 and J is TRBJ2-5; TRBD1 agrees at 10 bases. Germline V gene lookup returns CDR1 LNHDA and CDR2 SQIVND (reference sequence). V lost 1 base to trimming and J lost 5 bases; unmatched junction nucleotides: 16. This CDR3 region has 19 residues. The CDR3 loop is CASSIALVLGTGVRETQYF. In DNA, the CDR3 is TGTGCCAGTAGTATAGCTCTTGTTCTCGGGACAGGGGTCCGCGAGACCCAGTACTTC.

This chain links TRBV12-3 or TRBV12-4 with TRBJ2-1, with D maybe TRBD1 (5 bases). The CDR3 contains 13 residues. V was cut by 1 base and J by 4 bases, with 5 bases left in between. The CDR3 DNA reads TGTGCCAGCAGTTTAGACAGGTACAATGAGCAGTTCTTC. This gives the protein CASSLDRYNEQFF.

This chain connects TRBV5-1 to TRBJ2-1, with 9 bases lining up with TRBD2. V gave up 2 bases and J gave up 1 base; unmatched junction bases: 1. Germline CDR1 is SGHRS and CDR2 is YFSETQ. CDR3 length: 15 amino acids. The CDR3: CASSFLAGSYNEQFF. Written as DNA, the CDR3 is TGCGCCAGCAGCTTTCTAGCGGGGTCCTACAATGAGCAGTTCTTC. Full variable domain (outside the CDR3, taken from reference TRBV5-1 and TRBJ2-1): KAGVTQTPRYLIKTRGQQVTLSCSPISGHRSVSWYQQTPGQGLQFLFEYFSETQRNKGNFPGRFSGRQFSNSRSEMNVSTLELGDSALYLCASSFLAGSYNEQFFGPGTRLTVL.

This clone was detected a few times. The chain uses TRBV11-1 and TRBJ2-2; TRBD2 might be the D (5 bases). The germline CDR1 and CDR2 sequences are SGHAT and FQDESV (reference sequence). This CDR3 region has 14 residues. V lost 1 base and J lost 5, with 8 bases in between. In nucleotides, the CDR3 is TGTGCCAGCAGCTTAGGACGGGAAACCGGGGAGCTGTTTTTT. It translates to CASSLGRETGELFF.

The chain couples TRBV6-1 to TRBJ2-2; D call uncertain. Looked up from germline, CDR1 is MNHNS and CDR2 is SASEGT. Trimming shortened V by 1 base and J by 6 bases, and 18 bases separated the two germline ends. CDR3 size: 17 residues. The CDR3 protein is CASSEGLLVQVAGELFF. The DNA for the CDR3 is TGTGCCAGCAGTGAAGGTCTCCTCGTCCAGGTAGCCGGGGAGCTGTTTTTT.

The chain has TRBV19 and TRBJ1-5; weak D call: TRBD1 (6 bases). This CDR3 comprises 15 residues. V lost 3 bases to trimming and J lost 4 bases, with 13 bases between them. CDR1 and CDR2 (germline): LNHDA, SQIVND (reference sequence). The CDR3 DNA follows: TGTGCCAGTAGTATGGCGGGGGCGAGAAATCAGCCCCAGCATTTT. This encodes CASSMAGARNQPQHF.

This clone was seen only a few times. The chain recombines TRBV28 with TRBJ1-1; D may be TRBD1 (5 bases). The germline gives CDR1 MDHEN, CDR2 SYDVKM. The CDR3 covers 15 residues. Trimming cost V 4 bases and J 3 bases, with 15 bases left between them. The CDR3 spells CASSSTGGVDTEAFF. For the CDR3, the DNA is TGTGCCAGCAGTTCCACCGGGGGGGTGGACACTGAAGCTTTCTTT.